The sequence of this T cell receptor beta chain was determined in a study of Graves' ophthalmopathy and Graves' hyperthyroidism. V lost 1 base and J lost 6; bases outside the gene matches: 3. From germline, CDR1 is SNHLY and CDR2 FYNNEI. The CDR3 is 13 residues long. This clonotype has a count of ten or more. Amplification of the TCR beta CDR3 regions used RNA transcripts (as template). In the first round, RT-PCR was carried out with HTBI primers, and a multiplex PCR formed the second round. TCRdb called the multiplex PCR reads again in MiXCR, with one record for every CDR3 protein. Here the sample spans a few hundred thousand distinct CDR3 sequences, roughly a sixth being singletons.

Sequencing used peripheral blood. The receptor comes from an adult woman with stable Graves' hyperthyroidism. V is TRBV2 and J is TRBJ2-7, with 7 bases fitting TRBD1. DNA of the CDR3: TGTGCCAGCAGTGAAGGAACAGGGGTCGAGCAGTACTTC. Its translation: CASSEGTGVEQYF.